This TCR beta chain was sequenced for a study of T cell responses to AZD1222 COVID-19 vaccine. Points from the study as a whole: No day 14 peak samples; only post-peak repertoires were characterized.

Generated by immunoSEQ multiplex PCR, the TCRdb table keeps only in-frame clones and is missing some. The sample contains more than 90,000 clones, more than 70% of which appear only once. The CDR3 spans 15 residues. CDR1 and CDR2 from the germline V gene are SQVTM and ANQGSEA. V trimming: 4 bases; J trimming: 0 bases; junction bases outside the gene matches: 1. As concerns this clone: What it binds is unknown.

The sample was peripheral blood, taken 28 days after the second AZD1222 dose. This clonotype was sampled from an adult who received the AZD1222 COVID-19 vaccine. V and J are TRBV29-1 and TRBJ2-3, with 13 bases that match TRBD2. This CDR3 is CSVAGLAGSTDTQYF. The CDR3 DNA follows: TGCAGCGTTGCGGGACTAGCGGGAAGCACAGATACGCAGTATTTT.